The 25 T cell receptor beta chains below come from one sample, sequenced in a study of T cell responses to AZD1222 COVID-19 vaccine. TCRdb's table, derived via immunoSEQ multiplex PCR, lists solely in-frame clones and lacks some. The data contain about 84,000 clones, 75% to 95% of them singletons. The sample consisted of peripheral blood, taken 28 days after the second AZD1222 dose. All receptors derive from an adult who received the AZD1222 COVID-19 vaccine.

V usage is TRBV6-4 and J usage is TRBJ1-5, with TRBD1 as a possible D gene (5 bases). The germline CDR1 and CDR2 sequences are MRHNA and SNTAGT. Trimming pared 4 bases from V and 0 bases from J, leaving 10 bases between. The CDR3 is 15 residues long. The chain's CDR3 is CASSVSRVSNQPQHF. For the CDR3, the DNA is TGTGCCAGCAGTGTCAGCAGGGTTAGCAATCAGCCCCAGCATTTT.

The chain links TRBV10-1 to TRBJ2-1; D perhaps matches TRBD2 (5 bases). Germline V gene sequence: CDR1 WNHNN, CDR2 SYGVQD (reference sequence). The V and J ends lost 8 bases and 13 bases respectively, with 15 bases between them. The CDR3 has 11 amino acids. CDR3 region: CASGVGESQFF. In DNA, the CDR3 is TGCGCCAGCGGCGTCGGGGAGTCCCAGTTCTTC.

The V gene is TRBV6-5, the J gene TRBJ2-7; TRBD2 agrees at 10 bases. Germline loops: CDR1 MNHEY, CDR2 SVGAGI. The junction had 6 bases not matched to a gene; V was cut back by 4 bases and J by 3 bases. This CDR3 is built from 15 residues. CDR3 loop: CASSSGTSGDYEQYF. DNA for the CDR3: TGTGCCAGCAGTTCTGGAACTAGCGGGGACTACGAGCAGTACTTC.

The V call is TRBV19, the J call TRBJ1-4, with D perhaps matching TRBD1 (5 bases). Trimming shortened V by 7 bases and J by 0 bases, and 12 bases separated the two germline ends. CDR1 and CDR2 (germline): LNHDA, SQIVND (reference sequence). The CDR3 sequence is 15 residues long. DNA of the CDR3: TGTGCCAGTAAGAGGACAACCACAACTAATGAAAAACTGTTTTTT. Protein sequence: CASKRTTTTNEKLFF.

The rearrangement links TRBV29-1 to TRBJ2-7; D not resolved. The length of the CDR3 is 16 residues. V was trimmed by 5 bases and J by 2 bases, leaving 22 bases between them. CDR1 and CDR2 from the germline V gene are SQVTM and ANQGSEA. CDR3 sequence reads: CSVIAPLGFATYEQYF. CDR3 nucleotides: TGCAGCGTTATAGCCCCCCTTGGGTTTGCTACCTACGAGCAGTACTTC.

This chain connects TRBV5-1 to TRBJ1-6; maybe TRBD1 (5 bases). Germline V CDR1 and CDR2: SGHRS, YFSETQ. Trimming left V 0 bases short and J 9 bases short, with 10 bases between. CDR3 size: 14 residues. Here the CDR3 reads CASSLAQGTSPLHF. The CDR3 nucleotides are TGCGCCAGCAGCTTGGCCCAGGGTACTTCACCCCTCCACTTT. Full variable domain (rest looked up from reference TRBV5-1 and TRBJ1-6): KAGVTQTPRYLIKTRGQQVTLSCSPISGHRSVSWYQQTPGQGLQFLFEYFSETQRNKGNFPGRFSGRQFSNSRSEMNVSTLELGDSALYLCASSLAQGTSPLHFGNGTRLTVT.

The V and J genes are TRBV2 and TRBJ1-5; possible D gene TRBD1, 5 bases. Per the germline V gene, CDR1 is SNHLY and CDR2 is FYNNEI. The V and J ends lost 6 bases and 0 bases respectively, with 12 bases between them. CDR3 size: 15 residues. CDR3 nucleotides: TGTGCCAGCAGAAGACAGACTAATAGCAATCAGCCCCAGCATTTT. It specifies CASRRQTNSNQPQHF.

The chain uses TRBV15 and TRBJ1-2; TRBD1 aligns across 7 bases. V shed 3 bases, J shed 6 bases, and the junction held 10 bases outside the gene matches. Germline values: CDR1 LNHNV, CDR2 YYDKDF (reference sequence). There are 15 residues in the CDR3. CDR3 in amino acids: CATSRRPGTDDGYTF. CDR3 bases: TGTGCCACCAGCAGGAGACCGGGGACAGATGATGGCTACACCTTC.

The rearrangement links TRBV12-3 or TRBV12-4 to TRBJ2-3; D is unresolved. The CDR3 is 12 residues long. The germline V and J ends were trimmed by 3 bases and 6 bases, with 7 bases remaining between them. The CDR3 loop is CASSFLGDTQYF. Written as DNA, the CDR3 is TGTGCCAGCAGTTTTTTAGGGGATACGCAGTATTTT.

The CDR3 nucleotides are TGTGCCAGCAGTTGGACTGGGAGCTCCTACGAGCAGTACTTC. This translates into CASSWTGSSYEQYF. The chain carries TRBV27 and TRBJ2-7, with a weak D call TRBD2 (5 bases). Germline CDR1 MNHEY, CDR2 SMNVEV (reference sequence). The V gene lost 4 bases and the J gene lost 0 bases, with 10 bases spanning the gap. This CDR3 contains 14 residues.

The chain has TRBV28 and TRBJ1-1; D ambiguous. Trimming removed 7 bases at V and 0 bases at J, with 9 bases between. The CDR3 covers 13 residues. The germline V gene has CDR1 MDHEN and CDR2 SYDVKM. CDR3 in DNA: TGTGCCAGCACGGTACAGTTGAACACTGAAGCTTTCTTT. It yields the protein CASTVQLNTEAFF.

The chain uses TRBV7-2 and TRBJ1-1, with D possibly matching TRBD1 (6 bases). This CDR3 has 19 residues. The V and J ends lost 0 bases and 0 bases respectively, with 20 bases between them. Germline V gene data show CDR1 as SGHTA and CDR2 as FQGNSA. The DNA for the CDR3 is TGTGCCAGCAGCTTAGCGGTTGGTCGGGGACGGGACATGAACACTGAAGCTTTCTTT. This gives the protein CASSLAVGRGRDMNTEAFF.

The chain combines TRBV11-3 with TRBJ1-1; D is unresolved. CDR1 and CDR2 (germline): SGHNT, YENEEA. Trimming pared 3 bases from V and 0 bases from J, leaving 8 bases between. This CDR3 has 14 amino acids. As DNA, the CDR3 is TGTGCCAGCAGCTTCAGCGGCATGAACACTGAAGCTTTCTTT. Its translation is CASSFSGMNTEAFF. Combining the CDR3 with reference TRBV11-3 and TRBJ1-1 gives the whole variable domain EAGVVQSPRYKIIEKKQPVAFWCNPISGHNTLYWYLQNLGQGPELLIRYENEEAVDDSQLPKDRFSAERLKGVDSTLKIQPAELGDSAVYLCASSFSGMNTEAFFGQGTRLTVV.

CDR3 DNA sequence: TGTGCCAGCAGCTTAAAGGGTTCTAGCGGGATTCTACACAATGAGCAGTTCTTC. Protein product: CASSLKGSSGILHNEQFF. The V and J genes are TRBV7-2 and TRBJ2-1, with 9 bases that match TRBD2. CDR1 is SGHTA and CDR2 is FQGNSA in the germline V gene. CDR3 length equals 18 residues. Germline trimming cut 2 bases from V and 5 bases from J; bases unmatched to any gene: 13.

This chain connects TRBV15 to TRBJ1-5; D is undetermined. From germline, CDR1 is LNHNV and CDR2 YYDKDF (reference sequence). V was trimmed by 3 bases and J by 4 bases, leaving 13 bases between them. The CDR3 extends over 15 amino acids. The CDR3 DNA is TGTGCCACCAGCAGTGGACTTGGAGGTAATCAGCCCCAGCATTTT. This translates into CATSSGLGGNQPQHF. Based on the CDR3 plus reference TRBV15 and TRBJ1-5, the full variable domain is DAMVIQNPRYQVTQFGKPVTLSCSQTLNHNVMYWYQQKSSQAPKLLFHYYDKDFNNEADTPDNFQSRRPNTSFCFLDIRSPGLGDTAMYLCATSSGLGGNQPQHFGDGTRLSIL.

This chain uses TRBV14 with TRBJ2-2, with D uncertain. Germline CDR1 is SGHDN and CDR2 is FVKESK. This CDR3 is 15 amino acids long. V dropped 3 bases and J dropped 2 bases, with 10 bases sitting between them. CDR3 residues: CASSHPLGNTGELFF. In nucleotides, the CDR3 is TGTGCCAGCAGCCACCCCCTAGGAAACACCGGGGAGCTGTTTTTT.

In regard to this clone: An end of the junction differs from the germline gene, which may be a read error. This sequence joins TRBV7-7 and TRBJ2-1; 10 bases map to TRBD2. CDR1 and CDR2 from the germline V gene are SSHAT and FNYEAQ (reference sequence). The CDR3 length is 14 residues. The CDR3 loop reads CASSQGLAPNEQFF. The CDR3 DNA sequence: TGTGCTAGCAGCCAGGGACTAGCGCCCAATGAGCAGTTCTTC.

The CDR3 is CASSRVSRSYEQYF. The CDR3 nucleotides read TGTGCCAGCAGCCGGGTAAGCCGCTCCTACGAGCAGTACTTC. The chain joins TRBV7-9 to TRBJ2-7; D remains ambiguous. This CDR3 has 14 residues. Trimming pared 5 bases from V and 0 bases from J, leaving 11 bases between. Germline V gene sequence: CDR1 SEHNR, CDR2 FQNEAQ (reference sequence).

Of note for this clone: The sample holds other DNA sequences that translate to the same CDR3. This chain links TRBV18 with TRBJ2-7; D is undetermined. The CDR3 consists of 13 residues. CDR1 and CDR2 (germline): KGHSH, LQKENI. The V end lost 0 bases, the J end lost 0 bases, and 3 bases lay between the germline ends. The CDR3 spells CASSPPSSYEQYF. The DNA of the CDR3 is TGTGCCAGCTCACCACCGAGCTCCTACGAGCAGTACTTC.

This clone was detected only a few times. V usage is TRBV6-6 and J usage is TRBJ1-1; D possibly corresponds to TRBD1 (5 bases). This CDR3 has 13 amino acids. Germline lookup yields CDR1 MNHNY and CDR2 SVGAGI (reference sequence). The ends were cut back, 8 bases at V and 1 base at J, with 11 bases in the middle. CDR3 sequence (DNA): TGTGCCAGCCCCAAGGGGCAGAACACTGAAGCTTTCTTT. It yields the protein CASPKGQNTEAFF.

CDR3 protein: CASTPGTGGSYNSPLHF. CDR3 nucleotides: TGTGCCAGCACTCCAGGGACAGGAGGCTCCTATAATTCACCCCTCCACTTT. The chain carries TRBV27 and TRBJ1-6; the match to TRBD1 covers 8 bases. The length of the CDR3 is 17 residues. Per germline, CDR1 MNHEY and CDR2 SMNVEV (reference sequence). V trimming: 7 bases; J trimming: 0 bases; junction bases outside the gene matches: 8.

CDR3 nucleotides: TGTGCCAGCAGACCGCCGGGACAGGGAACCCACGAGCAGTACTTC. Translating it yields CASRPPGQGTHEQYF. The chain recombines TRBV28 with TRBJ2-7; 9 bases match TRBD1. V dropped 6 bases and J dropped 5; count of bases not matched to a gene: 11. CDR3 size: 15 residues. CDR1 and CDR2 (germline): MDHEN, SYDVKM.

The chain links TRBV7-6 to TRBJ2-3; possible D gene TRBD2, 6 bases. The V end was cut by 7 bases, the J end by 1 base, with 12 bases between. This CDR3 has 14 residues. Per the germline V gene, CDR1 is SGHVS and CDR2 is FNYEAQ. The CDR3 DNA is TGTGCCAGCATCCCGGGCGGGGGCACAGATACGCAGTATTTT. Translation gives CASIPGGGTDTQYF.

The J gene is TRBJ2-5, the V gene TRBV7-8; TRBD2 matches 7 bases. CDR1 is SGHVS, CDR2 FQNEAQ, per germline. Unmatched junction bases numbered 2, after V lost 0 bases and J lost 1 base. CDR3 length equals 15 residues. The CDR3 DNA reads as TGTGCCAGCAGCTTAGCGGGGACTACCCAAGAGACCCAGTACTTC. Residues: CASSLAGTTQETQYF. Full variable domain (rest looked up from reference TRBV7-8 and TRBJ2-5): GAGVSQSPRYKVAKRGQDVALRCDPISGHVSLFWYQQALGQGPEFLTYFQNEAQLDKSGLPSDRFFAERPEGSVSTLKIQRTQQEDSAVYLCASSLAGTTQETQYFGPGTRLLVL.

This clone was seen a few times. Here the CDR3 DNA reads TGTGCCAGCTCACCGCGTCAGGGCGAGTTCTCTACCGGGGAGCTGTTTTTT. Protein sequence: CASSPRQGEFSTGELFF. This chain connects TRBV18 to TRBJ2-2, with D tentatively TRBD1 (5 bases). In germline, CDR1 is KGHSH, CDR2 LQKENI. The germline V and J ends were trimmed by 3 bases and 5 bases, with 19 bases remaining between them. There are 17 residues in the CDR3.